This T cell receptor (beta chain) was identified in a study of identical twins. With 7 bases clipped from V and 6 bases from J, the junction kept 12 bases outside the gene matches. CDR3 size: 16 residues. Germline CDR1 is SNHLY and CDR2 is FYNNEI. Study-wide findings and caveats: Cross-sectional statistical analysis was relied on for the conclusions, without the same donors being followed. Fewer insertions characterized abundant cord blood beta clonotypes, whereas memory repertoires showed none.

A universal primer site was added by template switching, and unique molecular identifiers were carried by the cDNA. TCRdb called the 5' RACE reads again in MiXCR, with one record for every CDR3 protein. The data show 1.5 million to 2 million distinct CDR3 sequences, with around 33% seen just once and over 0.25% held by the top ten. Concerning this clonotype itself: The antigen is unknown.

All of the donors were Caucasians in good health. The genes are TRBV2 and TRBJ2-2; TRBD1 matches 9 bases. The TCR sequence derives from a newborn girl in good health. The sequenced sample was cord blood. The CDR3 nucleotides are TGTGCCAGCACCCCCTACAGGGGGCTATGGGCCGGGGAGCTGTTTTTT. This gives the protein CASTPYRGLWAGELFF.